What follows is one T cell receptor (beta chain) and its context. Its target is not known. This entry belongs to a study of T-cell memory formation after mild COVID-19. General observations from the study: Pre-infection memory harbored some responding clones, suggesting cross-reactive memory joined. Chiefly within CM and EM were the contracting CD4+ clones; CD8+ ones were within EMRA.

Germline V gene data show CDR1 as DFQATT and CDR2 as SNEGSKA (reference sequence). This CDR3 is 14 amino acids long. With 5 bases removed from V and 1 base from J, the gap between germline ends came to 12 bases. TCRdb analysed the 5' RACE reads with MiXCR anew, one entry per CDR3 protein. Altogether 110,000 or so distinct CDR3 sequences are present, 15% to 20% being singletons, with the ten largest covering around 5.1%. This clonotype was sampled from a man younger than 30 who had mild COVID-19 (a few samples of this study predate the infection). Cell type and time point are not known. Sequenced: PBMCs or a T cell subset sorted from them (not recorded which). The chain is built from TRBV20-1 and TRBJ1-5; TRBD1 is a possible D gene (6 bases). CDR3 amino acids: CSAGHTGSNQPQHF. CDR3 DNA sequence: TGCAGTGCTGGACATACAGGGAGCAATCAGCCCCAGCATTTT.